The 10 T cell receptor beta chains in this list originate from one sample, sequenced in a study of shared clonotypes between healthy human individuals. Libraries were prepared by immunoSEQ multiplex PCR; TCRdb keeps only in-frame clonotypes and omits some of them. The table shows 2 million to 2.5 million clones, with approximately 96% occurring only once. The sample was naive CD4+ T cells sorted from blood. Subset in this sample: CD45RA+ positively selected. These receptor sequences come from a man aged 18 to 35 in good health.

The CDR3 bases are TGTGCCAGCACCACTGGGGGGCTCGGCACTGAAGCTTTCTTT. It encodes CASTTGGLGTEAFF. V is TRBV28 and J is TRBJ1-1; weak D call: TRBD1 (6 bases). V was shortened by 7 bases and J by 4 bases, with 16 bases between the two germline ends. CDR1 is MDHEN and CDR2 is SYDVKM in the germline V gene. The CDR3 consists of 14 residues. Variable domain in full (rest from reference TRBV28 and TRBJ1-1): DVKVTQSSRYLVKRTGEKVFLECVQDMDHENMFWYRQDPGLGLRLIYFSYDVKMKEKGDIPEGYSVSREKKERFSLILESASTNQTSMYLCASTTGGLGTEAFFGQGTRLTVV.

J is TRBJ2-4 and V is TRBV28; 7 nucleotides match TRBD1. The CDR3 totals 16 residues. Germline assignment: CDR1 MDHEN and CDR2 SYDVKM. The V segment lost 10 bases and the J segment 4 bases; nucleotides outside the gene matches: 16. CDR3 DNA: TGTGCCACCGTACCCGGGACAGCGATAAGAAAAAACATTCAGTACTTC. Translating it yields CATVPGTAIRKNIQYF.

In the case of this clone: The same CDR3 also results from other DNA sequences found in this sample. This chain connects TRBV5-1 to TRBJ2-5, with D perhaps matching TRBD1 (5 bases). V gave up 5 bases and J gave up 1 base, with 9 bases separating them. The CDR3 length is 13 residues. Germline assignment: CDR1 SGHRS and CDR2 YFSETQ. CDR3 sequence reads: CASSPDSQETQYF. CDR3 nucleotides: TGCGCCAGCAGTCCCGACAGCCAAGAGACCCAGTACTTC.

The V and J genes are TRBV10-3 and TRBJ2-3, with 7 nucleotides matching TRBD1. After removal of 3 bases from V and 6 bases from J, the junction contained 12 bases not matched to a gene. Germline V gene lookup returns CDR1 ENHRY and CDR2 SYGVKD. The CDR3 runs 16 residues. The chain's CDR3 is CAISEGGTGVADTQYF. Here the CDR3 DNA reads TGTGCCATCAGTGAAGGAGGAACAGGGGTGGCGGATACGCAGTATTTT.

This rearrangement joins TRBV7-3 to TRBJ2-3; D is unresolved. V was clipped by 5 bases and J by 3 bases, with 12 bases between them. This CDR3 comprises 14 residues. Germline-derived CDR1 and CDR2 are SGHTA and FQGTGA. The CDR3 protein is CASSAKLRTDTQYF. In DNA form, the CDR3 reads TGTGCCAGCAGCGCTAAACTGCGGACAGATACGCAGTATTTT.

A note on this clone: Other DNA sequences from this sample encode an identical CDR3 as well. The chain uses TRBV5-1 and TRBJ2-7, with D perhaps TRBD1 (5 bases). Germline CDR1 is SGHRS and CDR2 is YFSETQ. The CDR3 sequence is 13 residues long. Trimming took 1 base from V and 2 from J, leaving 7 bases between them. CDR3 region: CASSLQGAYEQYF. The CDR3 DNA reads as TGCGCCAGCAGCTTGCAGGGTGCCTACGAGCAGTACTTC.

The chain uses TRBV28 and TRBJ1-1; D is unresolved. The length of the CDR3 is 13 residues. V gave up 5 bases and J gave up 5 bases, with 12 bases separating them. CDR1 is MDHEN, CDR2 SYDVKM, per germline. This CDR3 is CASSLPGMTEAFF. The CDR3 DNA follows: TGTGCCAGCAGTCTCCCGGGGATGACTGAAGCTTTCTTT.

The V call is TRBV18, the J call TRBJ1-1, with 8 bases aligning to TRBD1. V dropped 3 bases and J dropped 4; count of bases not matched to a gene: 4. The CDR3 runs to 14 residues. Per germline, CDR1 KGHSH and CDR2 LQKENI. This CDR3 is CASSPDRGGTEAFF. The CDR3 DNA follows: TGTGCCAGCTCACCCGACAGGGGAGGCACTGAAGCTTTCTTT.

The chain couples TRBV30 to TRBJ2-1, with a tentative D call TRBD2 (6 bases). This CDR3 contains 18 residues. The V end was cut by 0 bases, the J end by 5 bases, with 23 bases between. The V gene's germline CDR1 is GTSNPN and CDR2 SVGIG (reference sequence). This CDR3 reads CAWSVLRRTSPVHNEQFF. In DNA form, the CDR3 reads TGTGCCTGGAGTGTACTTCGGAGAACTAGCCCCGTGCACAATGAGCAGTTCTTC.

This clone was recorded only once. The chain is built from TRBV5-6 and TRBJ1-1; D is undetermined. This CDR3 is 15 amino acids long. CDR1 and CDR2 (germline): SGHDT, YYEEEE. V lost 3 bases, J lost 3 bases, and 15 bases lay in between. The chain's CDR3 is CASSSPRRAYTEAFF. DNA of the CDR3: TGTGCCAGCAGCTCGCCACGGCGGGCGTACACTGAAGCTTTCTTT.